These 5 T cell receptor beta chains were all obtained from the same sample, sequenced in a study of blood T cell repertoires in COVID-19. Method: immunoSEQ multiplex PCR; TCRdb's copy keeps in-frame clones and lacks some. The sample records 500,000 to 600,000 clones, 85% to 90% being singletons. The sequenced sample was peripheral blood. Every receptor here comes from a woman aged 45-65 years with COVID-19, enrolled during active disease.

The chain links TRBV30 to TRBJ2-2; the match to TRBD1 covers 7 bases. Germline V gene sequence: CDR1 GTSNPN, CDR2 SVGIG (reference sequence). V shed 5 bases and J 5 bases; nucleotides not matched to a gene: 17. The CDR3 sequence is 17 residues long. CDR3 loop: CAWANPRDRGRTGELFF. The CDR3 DNA reads as TGTGCCTGGGCGAATCCCCGGGACAGAGGTCGGACCGGGGAGCTGTTTTTT. Drawing the rest from reference TRBV30 and TRBJ2-2, the complete variable domain is SQTIHQWPATLVQPVGSPLSLECTVEGTSNPNLYWYRQAAGRGLQLLFYSVGIGQISSEVPQNLSASRPQDRQFILSSKKLLLSDSGFYLCAWANPRDRGRTGELFFGEGSRLTVL.

This chain joins TRBV18 and TRBJ1-1, with 9 bases fitting TRBD1. The CDR3 totals 12 residues. The junction had 2 bases not matched to a gene; V was cut back by 1 base and J by 11 bases. Germline V CDR1 and CDR2: KGHSH, LQKENI. The CDR3 nucleotides are TGTGCCAGCTCACCACGGGACAGGGAGGCTTTCTTT. This sequence encodes CASSPRDREAFF. The full variable domain, completed using reference TRBV18 and TRBJ1-1, is NAGVMQNPRHLVRRRGQEARLRCSPMKGHSHVYWYRQLPEEGLKFMVYLQKENIIDESGMPKERFSAEFPKEGPSILRIQQVVRGDSAAYFCASSPRDREAFFGQGTRLTVV.

CDR3 residues: CAHGQGSGYGYTF. The CDR3 DNA reads TGTGCACACGGACAGGGGAGTGGCTATGGCTACACCTTC. The chain uses TRBV30 and TRBJ1-2; the match to TRBD1 covers 9 bases. Germline V gives CDR1 GTSNPN, CDR2 SVGIG (reference sequence). The CDR3 is made up of 13 amino acids.

This clone was picked up one time. The chain links TRBV2 to TRBJ2-7, with 10 bases identical to TRBD1. Germline-derived CDR1 and CDR2 are SNHLY and FYNNEI. This CDR3 has 15 amino acids. The junction had 10 bases not matched to a gene; V was cut back by 6 bases and J by 5 bases. DNA of the CDR3: TGTGCCAGCAGGACCCCGGGACAGGGGAACAACGAGCAGTACTTC. Its protein product is CASRTPGQGNNEQYF.

V usage is TRBV2 and J usage is TRBJ1-1; D unresolved. From germline, CDR1 is SNHLY and CDR2 FYNNEI. CDR3 length: 14 residues. V dropped 2 bases and J dropped 2 bases, with 9 bases sitting between them. This CDR3 is CASSEPGANTEAFF. CDR3 sequence (DNA): TGTGCCAGCAGTGAACCAGGTGCTAACACTGAAGCTTTCTTT.